These T cell receptor beta chains were read from a single sample in a study of blood T cells in healthy people across ages. A single record per CDR3 protein comes from TCRdb applying MiXCR to the 5' RACE reads. The sample has under 1 million distinct CDR3 sequences, under 55% seen once. The source material was blood. These receptors were collected from a man between 60 and 75 years old in good health. Each CDR3 is given with its conserved first and last residue. The D gene is left open where the match is weak. Clone sizes are given selectively: once, few, many, or a class where the clone is expanded.

>TRBD2|TRBJ2-7|NA|TRBV6-1
TGTGCCAGCACCGAGAGGACTAGCGGGGACTACAATGAGCAGTACTTC
CASTERTSGDYNEQYF
>TRBD2|TRBJ2-5|NA|TRBV5-1
TGCGCCAGCAGCTTCGACAGCGGGGTAGGGGAGACCCAGTACTTC
CASSFDSGVGETQYF
>NA|TRBJ1-1|NA|TRBV7-2
TGTGCCAGCAGCTTAAGCTCTATTCGGCGTCGTGGCACTGAAGCTTTCTTT
CASSLSSIRRRGTEAFF
>NA|TRBJ2-5|few|TRBV3-1
TGTGCCAGCAGCCAAGATCGGAGGCTAGAGACCCAGTACTTC
CASSQDRRLETQYF
>NA|TRBJ1-2|NA|TRBV3-1
TGTGCCAGCAGCCACGAGGCTAGGGATGGCTACACCTTC
CASSHEARDGYTF
>NA|TRBJ1-4|few|TRBV4-1
TGCGCCAGCAGCCAAGAATTCAGAGCCGCAGGTGGTGAAAAACTGTTTTTT
CASSQEFRAAGGEKLFF
>NA|TRBJ1-2|few|TRBV7-9
TGTGCCAGCAGCCCAGACCAGCCACCCTATGGCTACACCTTC
CASSPDQPPYGYTF
>NA|TRBJ2-4|NA|TRBV7-2
TGTGCCAGCAGCCCCCGGGACGGAGGGGTGGCCAAAAACATTCAGTACTTC
CASSPRDGGVAKNIQYF
>NA|TRBJ2-5|few|TRBV7-9
TGTGCCAGCAGCCACCGCGGGGAGACCCAGTACTTC
CASSHRGETQYF
>TRBD2|TRBJ2-1|NA|TRBV20-1
TGCAGTGCTAGAGCGCGAGCGGGACCTAATGAGCAGTTCTTC
CSARARAGPNEQFF
>NA|TRBJ2-7|many|TRBV27
TGTGCCAGCAGTCCCGGGACGCCCTGGGGAGAGCAGTACTTC
CASSPGTPWGEQYF
>NA|TRBJ1-1|NA|TRBV2
TGTGCCAGCAGTGAAGTAAGGCCGTCTGAAGCTTTCTTT
CASSEVRPSEAFF
>NA|TRBJ2-1|NA|TRBV6-2/TRBV6-3
TGTGCCAGCAGTAATAACTACAATGAGCAGTTCTTC
CASSNNYNEQFF
>NA|TRBJ2-7|few|TRBV6-2/TRBV6-3
TGTGCCAGCAGTTACTCGTTGGGAGGACAGGACCTCTACGAGCAGTACTTC
CASSYSLGGQDLYEQYF
>TRBD1|TRBJ2-1|NA|TRBV20-1
TGCAGTGCTAAGGTCGCAGGGGGAAGAAATGAGCAGTTCTTC
CSAKVAGGRNEQFF
>TRBD1|TRBJ1-2|NA|TRBV6-2/TRBV6-3
TGTGCCACCCTTGACAGGGGGCGAGGCTACACCTTC
CATLDRGRGYTF
>NA|TRBJ1-5|NA|TRBV5-5
TGTGCCAGCAGCCCTGCCACGGTTAATCAGCCCCAGCATTTT
CASSPATVNQPQHF
>NA|TRBJ2-3|NA|TRBV7-9
TGTGCCAGCAGCGCGCCCGAACGGGACTGTCGGCTTATTGCAGATACGCAGTATTTT
CASSAPERDCRLIADTQYF
>TRBD2|TRBJ2-7|NA|TRBV6-2/TRBV6-3
TGTGCCAGCAGTTCCCCCATCGTGGGAGGGGCGCGCTACGAGCAGTACTTC
CASSSPIVGGARYEQYF
>TRBD2|TRBJ2-5|few|TRBV5-1
TGCGCCAGCAGCCCCCTAGGACTAGCGGAAGAGACCCAGTACTTC
CASSPLGLAEETQYF
>NA|TRBJ1-2|NA|TRBV5-5
TGTGCCAGCAGCCCGCAGAATCTTTATGGCTACACCTTC
CASSPQNLYGYTF
>TRBD2|TRBJ2-5|NA|TRBV30
TGTGCCTGGAGTGGGGGGGGAGAGACCCAGTACTTC
CAWSGGGETQYF
>NA|TRBJ2-3|NA|TRBV3-1
TGTGCCAGCAGCCTAGACAGGAGGAGCACAGATACGCAGTATTTT
CASSLDRRSTDTQYF
>NA|TRBJ2-3|NA|TRBV11-2
TGTGCCAGCAGCTTAGACCTCGAACAGACCAAGGGCCGAGATACGCAGTATTTT
CASSLDLEQTKGRDTQYF
>NA|TRBJ2-3|NA|TRBV4-3
TGCGCCAGCAGCCATACGGCGGCTAGCACAGATACGCAGTATTTT
CASSHTAASTDTQYF
>TRBD2|TRBJ2-3|many|TRBV12-3/TRBV12-4
TGTGCCAGCAGCCAAACTAGCGTGGTTACGCAGTATTTT
CASSQTSVVTQYF
>NA|TRBJ2-5|NA|TRBV6-2/TRBV6-3
TGTGCCAGCAGTTACGAAGAGGGGGGGAAGTTCCAAGAGACCCAGTACTTC
CASSYEEGGKFQETQYF
>TRBD2|TRBJ2-7|NA|TRBV4-3
TGCGCCAGCAGCCCCCAGCTAGCGGGGGGGGCCAATGAGCAGTACTTC
CASSPQLAGGANEQYF
>NA|TRBJ1-6|NA|TRBV28
TGTGCCAGCAGTTGGCTCAATTCACCCCTCCACTTT
CASSWLNSPLHF
>NA|TRBJ2-3|few|TRBV20-1
TGCAGTGCTAGTATTGCGGATACGCAGTATTTT
CSASIADTQYF
>NA|TRBJ1-2|NA|TRBV7-2
TGTGCCAGCAGCTTACTACAGGGCCATAGCTACACCTTC
CASSLLQGHSYTF
>NA|TRBJ2-4|NA|TRBV12-3/TRBV12-4
TGTGCCAGCAGAGAGACCGGGACGGAGGGCTACGGGCAGTACTTC
CASRETGTEGYGQYF
>TRBD1|TRBJ2-2|NA|TRBV3-1
TGTGCCAGCAGCCGAGGACAGGGTGGGAACGGGGAGCTGTTTTTT
CASSRGQGGNGELFF
>TRBD2|TRBJ2-5|NA|TRBV7-9
TGTGCCAGCAGCTCCAGCGGGGCTACCCTTCTTGCGCGGGAGACCCAGTACTTC
CASSSSGATLLARETQYF
>NA|TRBJ2-5|NA|TRBV4-3
TGCGCCAGCAGCCCCGGTATTAGCAGGGCCCAAGAGACCCAGTACTTC
CASSPGISRAQETQYF
>TRBD1|TRBJ2-1|NA|TRBV7-6
TGTGCCAGCAGCTTAGAAGACGGGACAGACCGTAGCAATGAGCAGTTCTTC
CASSLEDGTDRSNEQFF
>TRBD1|TRBJ1-2|NA|TRBV27
TGTGCCAGCAGTTACCGGGACAGGCCTGCTAACTATGGCTACACCTTC
CASSYRDRPANYGYTF
>NA|TRBJ1-2|few|TRBV4-1
TGCGCCAGCAGCCAAGATGAAACAGGGAACTATGGCTACACCTTC
CASSQDETGNYGYTF
>TRBD1|TRBJ1-6|NA|TRBV20-1
TGCAGTGCTAGCTCCCCGGGACAGGAGCCGAATGTTCTCCACTTT
CSASSPGQEPNVLHF
>TRBD2|TRBJ2-7|few|TRBV27
TGTGCCAGCAGAGGAGGGAATATCGGGACTAGCGGGAGGTCCTACGAGCAGTACTTC
CASRGGNIGTSGRSYEQYF
>TRBD1|TRBJ2-5|few|TRBV28
TGTGCCAGCAGAAACACAGGGGTTATGTCGGAGACCCAGTACTTC
CASRNTGVMSETQYF
>TRBD1|TRBJ2-7|NA|TRBV11-2
TGTGCCAGCAGCAAGACAGGGGACGAGCAGTACTTC
CASSKTGDEQYF
>TRBD1|TRBJ1-2|few|TRBV20-1
TGCAGTGCTAGAGACGCGGGGGCACAGGGGGCTCGAGGCTACACCTTC
CSARDAGAQGARGYTF
>TRBD1|TRBJ2-1|NA|TRBV14
TGTGCCAGCAGCCGAACAGGGGCGGGGCAGTTCTTC
CASSRTGAGQFF
>TRBD1|TRBJ1-5|NA|TRBV5-1
TGCGCCAGCAGACCCGAAACAGGGGATCAGCCCCAGCATTTT
CASRPETGDQPQHF
>NA|TRBJ2-7|NA|TRBV20-1
TGCAGTGCTAGGACGTTTAGCTCCTACGAGCAGTACTTC
CSARTFSSYEQYF